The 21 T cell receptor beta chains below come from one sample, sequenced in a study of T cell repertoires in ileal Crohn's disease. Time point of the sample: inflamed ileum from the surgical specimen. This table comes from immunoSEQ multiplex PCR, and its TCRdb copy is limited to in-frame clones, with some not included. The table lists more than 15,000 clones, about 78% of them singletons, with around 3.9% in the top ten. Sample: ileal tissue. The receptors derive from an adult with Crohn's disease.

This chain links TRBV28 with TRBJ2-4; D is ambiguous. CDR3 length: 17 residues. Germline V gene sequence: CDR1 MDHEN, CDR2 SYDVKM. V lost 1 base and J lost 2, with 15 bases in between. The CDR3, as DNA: TGTGCCAGCAGTTTATTTATGGCTTCTAATTCCAAAAACATTCAGTACTTC. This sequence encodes CASSLFMASNSKNIQYF.

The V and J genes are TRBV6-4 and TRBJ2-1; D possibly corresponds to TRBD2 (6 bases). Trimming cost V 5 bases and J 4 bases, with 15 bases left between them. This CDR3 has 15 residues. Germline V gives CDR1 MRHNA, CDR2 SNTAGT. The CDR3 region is CASSSNPEGYNEQFF. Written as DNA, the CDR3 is TGTGCCAGCAGTTCTAATCCGGAGGGGTACAATGAGCAGTTCTTC.

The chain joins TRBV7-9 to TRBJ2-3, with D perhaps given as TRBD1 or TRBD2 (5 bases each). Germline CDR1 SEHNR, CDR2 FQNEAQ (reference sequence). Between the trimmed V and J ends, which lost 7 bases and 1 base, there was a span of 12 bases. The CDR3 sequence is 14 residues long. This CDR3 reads CASIIGDRTDTQYF. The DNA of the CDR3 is TGTGCCAGCATAATAGGGGACCGCACAGATACGCAGTATTTT.

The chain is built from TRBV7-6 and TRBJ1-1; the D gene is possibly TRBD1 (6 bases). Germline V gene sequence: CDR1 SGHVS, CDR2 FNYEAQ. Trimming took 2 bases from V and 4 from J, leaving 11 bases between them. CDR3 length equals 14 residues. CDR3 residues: CASSLSAGATEAFF. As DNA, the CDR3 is TGTGCCAGCAGCTTAAGCGCAGGGGCCACTGAAGCTTTCTTT. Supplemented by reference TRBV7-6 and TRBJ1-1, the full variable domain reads GAGVSQSPRYKVTKRGQDVALRCDPISGHVSLYWYRQALGQGPEFLTYFNYEAQQDKSGLPNDRFSAERPEGSISTLTIQRTEQRDSAMYRCASSLSAGATEAFFGQGTRLTVV.

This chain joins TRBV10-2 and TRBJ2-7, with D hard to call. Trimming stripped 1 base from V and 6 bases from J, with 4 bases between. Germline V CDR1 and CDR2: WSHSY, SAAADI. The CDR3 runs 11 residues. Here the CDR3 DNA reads TGCGCCAGCAGTGAGTTGGGCGAGCAGTACTTC. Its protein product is CASSELGEQYF.

The CDR3, as DNA: TGTGCCAGCAGCCGTCAGACAGGCCCGGCTCACGAGCAGTACTTC. It codes for CASSRQTGPAHEQYF. V usage is TRBV7-4 and J usage is TRBJ2-7, with D maybe TRBD1 (6 bases). The germline V gene encodes CDR1 SGHVT and CDR2 SQSDAQ. Trimming cost V 5 bases and J 5 bases, with 19 bases left between them. The CDR3 covers 15 residues.

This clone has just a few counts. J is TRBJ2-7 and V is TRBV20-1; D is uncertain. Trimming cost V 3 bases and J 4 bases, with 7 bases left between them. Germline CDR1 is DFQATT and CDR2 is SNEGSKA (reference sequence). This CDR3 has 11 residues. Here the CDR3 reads CSASRVYEQYF. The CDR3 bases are TGCAGTGCTAGTCGGGTATACGAGCAGTACTTC.

The CDR3 protein is CASKAGGITDEQFF. CDR3 in DNA: TGTGCCAGCAAGGCGGGAGGGATTACGGATGAGCAGTTCTTC. The chain is built from TRBV28 and TRBJ2-1, with TRBD2 matching 9 bases. The ends lost 7 bases at V and 8 bases at J; junction bases unmatched: 9. The CDR3 totals 14 residues. CDR1 and CDR2 (germline): MDHEN, SYDVKM.

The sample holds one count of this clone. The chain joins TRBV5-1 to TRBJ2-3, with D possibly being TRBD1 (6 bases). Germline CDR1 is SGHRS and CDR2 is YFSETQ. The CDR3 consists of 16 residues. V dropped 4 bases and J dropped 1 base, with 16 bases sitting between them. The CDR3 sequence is CASSRGQTRGTDTQYF. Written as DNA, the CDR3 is TGCGCCAGCAGCCGTGGACAGACGAGGGGCACAGATACGCAGTATTTT.

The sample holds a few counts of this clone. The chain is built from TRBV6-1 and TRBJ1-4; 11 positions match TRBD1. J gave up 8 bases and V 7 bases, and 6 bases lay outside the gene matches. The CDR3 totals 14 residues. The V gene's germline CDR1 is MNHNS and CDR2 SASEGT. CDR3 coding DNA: TGTGCCAGCACTTCGGGACAGGGGGAAGAAAAACTGTTTTTT. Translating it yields CASTSGQGEEKLFF.

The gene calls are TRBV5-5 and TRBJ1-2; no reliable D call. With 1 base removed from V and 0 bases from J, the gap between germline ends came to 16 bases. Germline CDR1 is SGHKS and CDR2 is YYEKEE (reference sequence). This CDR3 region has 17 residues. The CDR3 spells CASSLQPVGTANYGYTF. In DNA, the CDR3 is TGTGCCAGCAGCTTGCAGCCGGTCGGAACAGCTAACTATGGCTACACCTTC.

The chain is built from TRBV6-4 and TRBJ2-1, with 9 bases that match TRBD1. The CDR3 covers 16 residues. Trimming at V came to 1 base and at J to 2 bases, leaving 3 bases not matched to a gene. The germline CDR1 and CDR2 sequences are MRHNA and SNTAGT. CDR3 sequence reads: CASSDLQGATYNEQFF. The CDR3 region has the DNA TGTGCCAGCAGTGACTTACAGGGGGCCACCTACAATGAGCAGTTCTTC.

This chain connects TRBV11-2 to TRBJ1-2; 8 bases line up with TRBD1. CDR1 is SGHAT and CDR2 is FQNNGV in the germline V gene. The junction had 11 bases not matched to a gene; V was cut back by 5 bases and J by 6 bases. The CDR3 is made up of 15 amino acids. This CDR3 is CASSRRQGSGDGYTF. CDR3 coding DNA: TGTGCCAGCAGCCGACGACAGGGGAGTGGGGATGGCTACACCTTC.

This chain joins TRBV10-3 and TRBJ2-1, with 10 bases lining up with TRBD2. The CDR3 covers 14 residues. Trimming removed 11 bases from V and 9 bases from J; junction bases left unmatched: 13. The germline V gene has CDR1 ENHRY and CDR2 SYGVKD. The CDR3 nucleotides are TGTGCCTCCCGACCAGCGGGGGGGCTGGGTGAGCAGTTCTTC. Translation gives CASRPAGGLGEQFF.

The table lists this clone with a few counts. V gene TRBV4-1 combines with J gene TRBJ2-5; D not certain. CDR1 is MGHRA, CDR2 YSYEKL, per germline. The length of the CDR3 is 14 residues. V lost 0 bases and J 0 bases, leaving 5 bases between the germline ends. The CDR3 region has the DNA TGCGCCAGCAGCCAAGACGCGTACCAAGAGACCCAGTACTTC. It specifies CASSQDAYQETQYF.

The CDR3 DNA reads TGTGCCAGCGGCTTAAGCGCTCGGGGCACCATATATTTT. This codes for CASGLSARGTIYF. The chain recombines TRBV27 with TRBJ1-3; unclear D gene. CDR3 length equals 13 residues. V was clipped by 8 bases and J by 9 bases, with 17 bases between them. Germline V gene data show CDR1 as MNHEY and CDR2 as SMNVEV (reference sequence).

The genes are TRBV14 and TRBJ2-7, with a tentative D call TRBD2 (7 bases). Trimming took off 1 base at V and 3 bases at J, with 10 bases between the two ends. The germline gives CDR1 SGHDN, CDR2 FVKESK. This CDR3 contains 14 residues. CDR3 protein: CASSQGGGGYEQYF. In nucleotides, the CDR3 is TGTGCCAGCAGCCAAGGAGGGGGGGGCTACGAGCAGTACTTC.

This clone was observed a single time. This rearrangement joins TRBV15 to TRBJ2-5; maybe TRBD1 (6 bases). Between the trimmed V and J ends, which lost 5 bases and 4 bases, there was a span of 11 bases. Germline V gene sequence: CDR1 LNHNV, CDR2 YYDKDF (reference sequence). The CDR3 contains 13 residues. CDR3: CATSWVGGETQYF. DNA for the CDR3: TGTGCCACCAGCTGGGTAGGGGGAGAGACCCAGTACTTC.

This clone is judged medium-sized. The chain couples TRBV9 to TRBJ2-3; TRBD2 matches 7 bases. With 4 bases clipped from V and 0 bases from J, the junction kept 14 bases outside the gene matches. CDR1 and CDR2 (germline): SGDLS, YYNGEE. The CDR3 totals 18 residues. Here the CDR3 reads CASSSRLAYEASTDTQYF. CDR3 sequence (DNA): TGTGCCAGCAGCTCAAGACTAGCCTACGAGGCTAGCACAGATACGCAGTATTTT.

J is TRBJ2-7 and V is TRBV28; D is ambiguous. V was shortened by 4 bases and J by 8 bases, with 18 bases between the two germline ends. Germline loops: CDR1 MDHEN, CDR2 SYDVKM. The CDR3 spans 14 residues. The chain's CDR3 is CASSSPPTPPQQYF. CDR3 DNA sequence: TGTGCCAGCAGTTCCCCCCCCACGCCCCCCCAGCAGTACTTC.

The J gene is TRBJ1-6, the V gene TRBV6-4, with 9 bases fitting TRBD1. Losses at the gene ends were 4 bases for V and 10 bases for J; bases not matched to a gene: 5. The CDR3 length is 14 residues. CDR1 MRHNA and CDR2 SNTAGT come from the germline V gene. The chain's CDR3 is CASSVDTGGSPLHF. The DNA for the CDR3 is TGTGCCAGCAGTGTTGACACAGGGGGCTCACCCCTCCACTTT.